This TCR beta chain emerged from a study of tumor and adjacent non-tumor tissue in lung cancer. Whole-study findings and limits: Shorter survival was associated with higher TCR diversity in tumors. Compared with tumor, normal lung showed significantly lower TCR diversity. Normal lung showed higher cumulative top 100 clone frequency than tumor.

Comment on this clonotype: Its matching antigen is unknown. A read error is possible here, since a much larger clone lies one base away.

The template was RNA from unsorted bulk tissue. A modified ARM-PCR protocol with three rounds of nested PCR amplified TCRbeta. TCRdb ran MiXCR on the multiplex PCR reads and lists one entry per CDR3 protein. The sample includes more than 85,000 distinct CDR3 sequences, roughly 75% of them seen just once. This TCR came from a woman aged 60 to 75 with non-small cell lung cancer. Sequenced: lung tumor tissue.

CDR3 nucleotides: TGTGCCAACAGTTATCTGGGAGGGATAAACTATGGCTACACCTTC. It is translated as CANSYLGGINYGYTF. The chain uses TRBV6-6 and TRBJ1-2; no firm D call. Germline V gene sequence: CDR1 MNHNY, CDR2 SVGAGI (reference sequence). The CDR3 is 15 residues long.